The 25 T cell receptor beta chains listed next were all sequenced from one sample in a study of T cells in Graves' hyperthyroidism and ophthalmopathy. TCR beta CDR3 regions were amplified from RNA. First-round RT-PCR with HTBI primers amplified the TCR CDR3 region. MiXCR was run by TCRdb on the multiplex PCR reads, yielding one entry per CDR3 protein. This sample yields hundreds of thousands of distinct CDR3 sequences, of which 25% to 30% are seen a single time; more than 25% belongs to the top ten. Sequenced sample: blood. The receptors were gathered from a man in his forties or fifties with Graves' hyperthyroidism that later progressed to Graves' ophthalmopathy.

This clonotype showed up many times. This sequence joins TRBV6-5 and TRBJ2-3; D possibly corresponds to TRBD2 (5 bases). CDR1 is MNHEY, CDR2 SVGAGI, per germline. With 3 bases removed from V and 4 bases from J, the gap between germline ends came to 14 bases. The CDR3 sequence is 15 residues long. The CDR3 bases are TGTGCCAGCAGTTATGGCTCAGCGGACCCAGATACGCAGTATTTT. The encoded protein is CASSYGSADPDTQYF.

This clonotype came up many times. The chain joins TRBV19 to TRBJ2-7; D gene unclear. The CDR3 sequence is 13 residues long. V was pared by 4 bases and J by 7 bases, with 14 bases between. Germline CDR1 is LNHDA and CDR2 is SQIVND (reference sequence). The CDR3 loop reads CASSTYYRREQYF. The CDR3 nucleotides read TGTGCCAGTAGTACCTACTACCGCAGAGAGCAGTACTTC.

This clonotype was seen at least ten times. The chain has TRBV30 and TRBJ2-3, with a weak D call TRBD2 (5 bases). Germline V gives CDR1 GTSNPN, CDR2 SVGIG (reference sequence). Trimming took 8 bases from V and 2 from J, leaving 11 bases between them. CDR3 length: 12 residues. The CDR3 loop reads CAGADHTDTQYF. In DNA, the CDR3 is TGTGCCGGAGCGGACCACACAGATACGCAGTATTTT.

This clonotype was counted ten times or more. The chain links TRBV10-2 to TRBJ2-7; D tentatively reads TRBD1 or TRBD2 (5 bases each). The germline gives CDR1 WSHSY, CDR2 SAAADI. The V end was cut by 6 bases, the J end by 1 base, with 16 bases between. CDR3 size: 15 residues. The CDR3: CASRTEVGASYEQYF. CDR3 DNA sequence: TGCGCCAGCAGGACAGAGGTCGGGGCATCCTACGAGCAGTACTTC.

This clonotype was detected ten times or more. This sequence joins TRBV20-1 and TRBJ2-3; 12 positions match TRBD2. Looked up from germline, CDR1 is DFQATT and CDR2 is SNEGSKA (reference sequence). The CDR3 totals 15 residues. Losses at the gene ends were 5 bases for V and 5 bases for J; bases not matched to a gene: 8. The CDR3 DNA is TGCAGTGCTCCGCTAGCGGGAGGGCGGGGAGATACGCAGTATTTT. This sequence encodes CSAPLAGGRGDTQYF.

The CDR3 DNA is TGTGCCAGCAGCATCTTACAGGGGGCGCGAGACATTCAGTACTTC. This codes for CASSILQGARDIQYF. The genes are TRBV5-4 and TRBJ2-4, with 9 bases matching TRBD1. Germline assignment: CDR1 SGHNT and CDR2 YYREEE (reference sequence). With 4 bases clipped from V and 8 bases from J, the junction kept 10 bases outside the gene matches. The CDR3 runs 15 residues.

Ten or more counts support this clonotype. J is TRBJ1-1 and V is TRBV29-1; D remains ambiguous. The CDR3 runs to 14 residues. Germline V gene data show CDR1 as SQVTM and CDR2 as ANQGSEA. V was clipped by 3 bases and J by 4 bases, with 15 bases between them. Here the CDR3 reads CSVEYRGPGTEAFF. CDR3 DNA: TGCAGCGTTGAGTATAGAGGCCCGGGCACTGAAGCTTTCTTT.

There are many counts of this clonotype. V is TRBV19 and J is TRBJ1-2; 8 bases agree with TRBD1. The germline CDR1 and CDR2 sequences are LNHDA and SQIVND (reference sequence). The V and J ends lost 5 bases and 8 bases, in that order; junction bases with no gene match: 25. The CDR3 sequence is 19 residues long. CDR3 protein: CASSRPSNLPGQGAQGYTF. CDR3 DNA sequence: TGTGCCAGTAGTCGTCCGTCAAACCTCCCGGGGCAGGGGGCGCAAGGCTACACCTTC.

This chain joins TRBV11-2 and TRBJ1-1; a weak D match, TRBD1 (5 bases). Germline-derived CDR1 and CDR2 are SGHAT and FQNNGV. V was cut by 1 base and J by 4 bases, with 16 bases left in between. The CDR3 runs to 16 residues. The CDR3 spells CASSLGSRGLGTEAFF. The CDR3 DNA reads TGTGCCAGCAGCTTAGGATCGCGGGGGTTGGGCACTGAAGCTTTCTTT.

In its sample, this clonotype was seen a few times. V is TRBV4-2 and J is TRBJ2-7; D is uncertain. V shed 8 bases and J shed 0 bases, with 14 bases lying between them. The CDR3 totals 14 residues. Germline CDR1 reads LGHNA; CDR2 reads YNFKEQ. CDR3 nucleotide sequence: TGTGCCAGCCTTCAAGGCCCCTACTCCTACGAGCAGTACTTC. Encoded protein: CASLQGPYSYEQYF.

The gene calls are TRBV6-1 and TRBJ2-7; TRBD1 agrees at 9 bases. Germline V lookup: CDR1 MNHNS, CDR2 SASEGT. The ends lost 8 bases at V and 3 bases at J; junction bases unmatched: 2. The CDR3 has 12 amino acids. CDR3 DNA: TGTGCCAGCCACAGGGGGCACTACGAGCAGTACTTC. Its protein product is CASHRGHYEQYF.

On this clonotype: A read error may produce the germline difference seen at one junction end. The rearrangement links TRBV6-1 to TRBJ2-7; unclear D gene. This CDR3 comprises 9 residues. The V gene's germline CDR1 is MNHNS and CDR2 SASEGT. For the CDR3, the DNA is TGTGCCAGCACCGACGGAACAAACTTC. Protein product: CASTDGTNF.

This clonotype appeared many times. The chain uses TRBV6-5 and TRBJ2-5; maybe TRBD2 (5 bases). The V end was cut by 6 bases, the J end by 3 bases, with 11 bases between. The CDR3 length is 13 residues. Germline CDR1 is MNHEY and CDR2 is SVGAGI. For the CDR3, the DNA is TGTGCCAGCAGAAGAACCGGGGAAGAGACCCAGTACTTC. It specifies CASRRTGEETQYF.

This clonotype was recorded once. The CDR3 DNA reads as TGTGCCAGCAGCTTAAAAGGACAGGGGTTGTACAGCGGCTACACCTTC. Translation: CASSLKGQGLYSGYTF. The J gene is TRBJ1-2, the V gene TRBV11-1; 9 nucleotides line up with TRBD1. The CDR3 runs to 16 residues. Germline V gene sequence: CDR1 SGHAT, CDR2 FQDESV (reference sequence). Losses at the gene ends were 2 bases for V and 8 bases for J; bases not matched to a gene: 12. Drawing the rest from reference TRBV11-1 and TRBJ1-2, the complete variable domain is EAEVAQSPRYKITEKSQAVAFWCDPISGHATLYWYRQILGQGPELLVQFQDESVVDDSQLPKDRFSAERLKGVDSTLKIQPAELGDSAMYLCASSLKGQGLYSGYTFGSGTRLTVV.

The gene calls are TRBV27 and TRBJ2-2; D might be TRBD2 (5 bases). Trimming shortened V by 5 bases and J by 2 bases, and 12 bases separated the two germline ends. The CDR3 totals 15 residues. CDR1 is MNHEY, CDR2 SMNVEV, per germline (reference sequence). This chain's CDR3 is CASSSSSVNTGELFF. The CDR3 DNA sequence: TGTGCCAGCAGTAGTAGTAGCGTTAACACCGGGGAGCTGTTTTTT.

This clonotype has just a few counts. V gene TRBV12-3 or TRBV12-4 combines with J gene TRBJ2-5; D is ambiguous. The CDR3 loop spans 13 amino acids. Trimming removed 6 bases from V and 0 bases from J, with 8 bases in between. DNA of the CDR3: TGTGCCAGCAGGGAGAATAACCAAGAGACCCAGTACTTC. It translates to CASRENNQETQYF.

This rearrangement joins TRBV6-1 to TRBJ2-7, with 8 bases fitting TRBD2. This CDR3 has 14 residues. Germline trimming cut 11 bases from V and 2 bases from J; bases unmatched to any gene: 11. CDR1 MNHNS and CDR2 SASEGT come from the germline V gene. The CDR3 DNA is TGTGCCCGTAAGCGGGAGAGGATCGCCTACGAGCAGTACTTC. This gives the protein CARKRERIAYEQYF.

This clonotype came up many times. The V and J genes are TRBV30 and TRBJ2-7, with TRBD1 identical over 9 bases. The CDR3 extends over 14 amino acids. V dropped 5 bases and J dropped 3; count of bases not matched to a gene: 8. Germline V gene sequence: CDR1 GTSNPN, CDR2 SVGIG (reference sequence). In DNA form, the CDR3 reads TGTGCCTGGGATCCGGGACAGGGTCGCTACGAGCAGTACTTC. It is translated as CAWDPGQGRYEQYF.

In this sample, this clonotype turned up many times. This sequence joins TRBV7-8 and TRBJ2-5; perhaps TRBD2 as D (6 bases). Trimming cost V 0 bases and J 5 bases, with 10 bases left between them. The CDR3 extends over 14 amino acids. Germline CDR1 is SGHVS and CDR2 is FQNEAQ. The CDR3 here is CASSLAAEGETQYF. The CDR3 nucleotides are TGTGCCAGCAGCTTAGCAGCGGAGGGGGAGACCCAGTACTTC.

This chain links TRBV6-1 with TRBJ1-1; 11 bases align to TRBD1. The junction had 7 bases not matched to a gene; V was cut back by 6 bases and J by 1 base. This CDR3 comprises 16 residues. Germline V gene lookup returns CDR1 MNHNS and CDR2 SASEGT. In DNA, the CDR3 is TGTGCCAGCAGGAGGGCCGGGACAGGGGGGAACACTGAAGCTTTCTTT. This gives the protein CASRRAGTGGNTEAFF.

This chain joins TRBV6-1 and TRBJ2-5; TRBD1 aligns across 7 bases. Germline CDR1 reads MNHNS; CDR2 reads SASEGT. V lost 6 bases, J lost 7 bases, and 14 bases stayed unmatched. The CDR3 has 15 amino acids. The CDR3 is CASSAAGTDLGTQYF. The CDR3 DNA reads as TGTGCCAGCAGCGCTGCTGGGACAGACTTAGGGACCCAGTACTTC.

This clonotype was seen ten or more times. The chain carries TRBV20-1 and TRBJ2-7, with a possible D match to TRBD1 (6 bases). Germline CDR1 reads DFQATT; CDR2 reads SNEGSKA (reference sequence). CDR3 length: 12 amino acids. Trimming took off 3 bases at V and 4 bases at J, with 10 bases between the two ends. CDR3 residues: CSARTRGYEQYF. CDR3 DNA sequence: TGCAGTGCTAGGACCAGGGGTTACGAGCAGTACTTC.

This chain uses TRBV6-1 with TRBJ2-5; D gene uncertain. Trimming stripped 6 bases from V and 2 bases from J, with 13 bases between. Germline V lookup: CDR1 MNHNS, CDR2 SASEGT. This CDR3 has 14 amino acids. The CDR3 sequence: CASRTNKYQETQYF. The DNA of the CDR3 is TGTGCCAGCAGGACGAACAAATATCAAGAGACCCAGTACTTC.

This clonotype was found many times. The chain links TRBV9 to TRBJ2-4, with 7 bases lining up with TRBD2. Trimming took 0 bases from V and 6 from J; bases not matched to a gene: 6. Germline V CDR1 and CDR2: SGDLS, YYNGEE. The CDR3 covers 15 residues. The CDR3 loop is CASSVAGSGVNIQYF. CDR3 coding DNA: TGTGCCAGCAGCGTAGCCGGGAGCGGGGTAAACATTCAGTACTTC.

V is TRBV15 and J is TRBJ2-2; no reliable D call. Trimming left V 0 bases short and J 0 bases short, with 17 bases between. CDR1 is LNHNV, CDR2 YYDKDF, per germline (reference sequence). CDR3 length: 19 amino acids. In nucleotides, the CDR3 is TGTGCCACCAGCAGAGACCAAACCATGATCGGCACGAACACCGGGGAGCTGTTTTTT. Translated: CATSRDQTMIGTNTGELFF.